Listed here are 18 T cell receptor beta chains from one sample, sequenced in a study of T cell responses to AZD1222 COVID-19 vaccine. The data were produced by immunoSEQ multiplex PCR, yet TCRdb's version contains in-frame clones alone and is incomplete. The sample has some 170,000 clones; 85% to 90% are singletons. The sample here was peripheral blood, taken on day 0 of AZD1222 vaccination. These receptors were obtained from an adult in good health.

This clone was observed a handful of times. This chain uses TRBV5-1 with TRBJ1-6, with 7 positions matching TRBD1. CDR1 is SGHRS and CDR2 is YFSETQ in the germline V gene. V dropped 5 bases and J dropped 8; count of bases not matched to a gene: 7. The CDR3 is 14 amino acids. Here the CDR3 reads CASRRGPADSPLHF. DNA of the CDR3: TGCGCCAGCAGAAGGGGGCCTGCGGATTCACCCCTCCACTTT. Full variable domain (outside the CDR3, taken from reference TRBV5-1 and TRBJ1-6): KAGVTQTPRYLIKTRGQQVTLSCSPISGHRSVSWYQQTPGQGLQFLFEYFSETQRNKGNFPGRFSGRQFSNSRSEMNVSTLELGDSALYLCASRRGPADSPLHFGNGTRLTVT.

This chain links TRBV6-1 with TRBJ2-1, with 15 bases identical to TRBD2. V lost 2 bases to trimming and J lost 9 bases; unmatched junction nucleotides: 5. The CDR3 has 16 amino acids. Germline assignment: CDR1 MNHNS and CDR2 SASEGT. In DNA form, the CDR3 reads TGTGCCAGCAGTGAATGGGGACTAGCGGGAGGTCGTGAGCAGTTCTTC. Protein sequence: CASSEWGLAGGREQFF.

The V gene is TRBV19, the J gene TRBJ1-2; no reliable D call. The CDR3 is made up of 15 amino acids. With 3 bases removed from V and 7 bases from J, the gap between germline ends came to 18 bases. CDR1 LNHDA and CDR2 SQIVND come from the germline V gene (reference sequence). The CDR3 here is CASSIDRETASGYTF. In DNA, the CDR3 is TGTGCCAGTAGTATCGATCGCGAAACAGCCTCTGGCTACACCTTC. The full variable domain, completed using reference TRBV19 and TRBJ1-2, is DGGITQSPKYLFRKEGQNVTLSCEQNLNHDAMYWYRQDPGQGLRLIYYSQIVNDFQKGDIAEGYSVSREKKESFPLTVTSAQKNPTAFYLCASSIDRETASGYTFGSGTRLTVV.

The gene calls are TRBV19 and TRBJ1-2; D is unresolved. Trimming stripped 6 bases from V and 4 bases from J, with 12 bases between. CDR3 size: 13 residues. The V gene's germline CDR1 is LNHDA and CDR2 SQIVND (reference sequence). The CDR3 sequence is CASSPGRSYGYTF. In DNA form, the CDR3 reads TGTGCCAGTAGCCCCGGCAGGAGCTATGGCTACACCTTC.

This rearrangement joins TRBV15 to TRBJ1-4; D uncertain. Trimming shortened V by 0 bases and J by 1 base, and 12 bases separated the two germline ends. The CDR3 is 17 residues long. From germline, CDR1 is LNHNV and CDR2 YYDKDF (reference sequence). DNA for the CDR3: TGTGCCACCAGCAGAGACTTGGCGGTTGGAACTAATGAAAAACTGTTTTTT. Translated: CATSRDLAVGTNEKLFF.

The rearrangement uses TRBV7-6 and TRBJ2-7; D might be TRBD2 (5 bases). The CDR3 runs to 14 residues. The V end lost 5 bases, the J end lost 3 bases, and 14 bases lay between the germline ends. Germline V gene data show CDR1 as SGHVS and CDR2 as FNYEAQ. The CDR3: CASSRTQRNYEQYF. The CDR3 DNA is TGTGCCAGCAGCAGAACTCAGCGGAACTACGAGCAGTACTTC.

The V call is TRBV11-1, the J call TRBJ2-7; unclear D gene. From germline, CDR1 is SGHAT and CDR2 FQDESV (reference sequence). V shed 1 base and J shed 5 bases, with 6 bases lying between them. The length of the CDR3 is 12 residues. CDR3 amino acids: CASSLDQDEQYV. CDR3 coding DNA: TGTGCCAGCAGCTTAGATCAGGACGAGCAGTACGTC.

This chain uses TRBV4-2 with TRBJ2-3; TRBD2 matches at 10 bases. CDR3 size: 19 residues. J gave up 4 bases and V 0 bases, and 13 bases lay outside the gene matches. Germline CDR1 is LGHNA and CDR2 is YNFKEQ. The CDR3 nucleotides read TGTGCCAGCAGCCAAGATTTCCCCAGCGGGAGGGCCATCCCAGATACGCAGTATTTT. Protein: CASSQDFPSGRAIPDTQYF.

This clone was counted once. The chain has TRBV7-2 and TRBJ2-7; D is perhaps TRBD1 or TRBD2 (7 bases each). Germline CDR1 is SGHTA and CDR2 is FQGNSA. There are 15 residues in the CDR3. The germline V and J ends were trimmed by 6 bases and 1 base, with 16 bases remaining between them. The chain's CDR3 is CASSTGGTASYEQYF. The DNA for the CDR3 is TGTGCCAGCAGTACCGGGGGGACAGCTTCCTACGAGCAGTACTTC.

This sequence joins TRBV11-2 and TRBJ2-1; 12 nucleotides match TRBD2. The J segment lost 5 bases and the V segment lost 5 bases, leaving 10 bases of the junction unmatched. Germline V CDR1 and CDR2: SGHAT, FQNNGV. CDR3 length: 17 amino acids. CDR3 bases: TGTGCCAGCAGCCCCCGCTCCCGACTAGCGGGGGACAATGAGCAGTTCTTC. Its translation: CASSPRSRLAGDNEQFF.

Only one count was recorded for this clone. This rearrangement joins TRBV7-3 to TRBJ1-6, with D unresolved. Germline V gives CDR1 SGHTA, CDR2 FQGTGA. V gave up 0 bases and J gave up 8 bases, with 5 bases separating them. This CDR3 spans 13 amino acids. CDR3 in amino acids: CASSLTGDSPLHF. In DNA, the CDR3 is TGTGCCAGCAGCTTAACGGGAGATTCACCCCTCCACTTT.

The CDR3 coding sequence is TGTGCCAGCAGCTTCGATTTAAGACTAGCGGGAGTATTTCCCGGGGAGCTGTTTTTT. Translating it yields CASSFDLRLAGVFPGELFF. The J gene is TRBJ2-2, the V gene TRBV7-9; 12 bases line up with TRBD2. Trimming took 3 bases from V and 6 from J; bases not matched to a gene: 14. This CDR3 contains 19 residues. Germline V gene data show CDR1 as SEHNR and CDR2 as FQNEAQ (reference sequence).

The chain couples TRBV7-8 to TRBJ1-3; D uncertain. V was pared by 2 bases and J by 0 bases, with 8 bases between. CDR3 length equals 15 residues. Germline V CDR1 and CDR2: SGHVS, FQNEAQ. CDR3 amino acids: CASSLTTSSGNTIYF. CDR3 in DNA: TGTGCCAGCAGCTTAACCACAAGCTCTGGAAACACCATATATTTT.

This clone is a singleton in its sample. Other nucleotide sequences in the sample specify the same CDR3. The chain combines TRBV9 with TRBJ2-2, with 7 bases that match TRBD1. V gave up 0 bases and J gave up 1 base; unmatched junction bases: 0. The germline gives CDR1 SGDLS, CDR2 YYNGEE. This CDR3 contains 15 residues. Here the CDR3 reads CASSVGQGNTGELFF. The CDR3 bases are TGTGCCAGCAGCGTAGGACAGGGGAACACCGGGGAGCTGTTTTTT.

The rearrangement uses TRBV3-1 (or the pseudogene TRBV3-2) and TRBJ2-1, with D possibly TRBD1 on 6 matching bases. This CDR3 has 15 amino acids. The germline V gene encodes CDR1 LGHDT and CDR2 YNNKEL (reference sequence). V was clipped by 4 bases and J by 8 bases, with 18 bases between them. The CDR3 reads CASSPRQVPVYEQFF. The CDR3 DNA reads as TGTGCCAGCAGCCCTCGACAGGTTCCGGTCTATGAGCAGTTCTTC.

This clone showed up just once. This chain joins TRBV11-2 and TRBJ2-2, with 14 positions matching TRBD2. The CDR3 length is 19 residues. With V trimmed by 5 bases and J by 4 bases, 12 bases remained unmatched. The V gene's germline CDR1 is SGHAT and CDR2 FQNNGV. Here the CDR3 reads CASSPHPGTSGSFTGELFF. CDR3 DNA sequence: TGTGCCAGCAGCCCACATCCCGGGACTAGCGGGAGCTTCACCGGGGAGCTGTTTTTT.

The V and J genes are TRBV3-1 (or the pseudogene TRBV3-2) and TRBJ1-1; possible D gene TRBD1, 5 bases. V was shortened by 0 bases and J by 6 bases, with 14 bases between the two germline ends. Germline loops: CDR1 LGHDT, CDR2 YNNKEL (reference sequence). CDR3 length equals 15 residues. The chain's CDR3 is CASSQDRIGAAEAFF. The CDR3 coding sequence is TGTGCCAGCAGCCAAGATAGGATCGGGGCCGCTGAAGCTTTCTTT.

This chain uses TRBV28 with TRBJ2-7; 8 bases match TRBD1. This CDR3 has 15 amino acids. Germline V gene sequence: CDR1 MDHEN, CDR2 SYDVKM. The V segment lost 5 bases and the J segment 3 bases; nucleotides outside the gene matches: 9. This CDR3 is CASSQPRTGRYEQYV. CDR3 bases: TGTGCCAGCAGTCAACCCCGGACAGGGCGCTACGAGCAGTACGTC.